Below, 26 T cell receptor beta chains from the same sample are listed, as sequenced in a study of neoadjuvant nivolumab and ipilimumab in lung cancer. Method: immunoSEQ multiplex PCR; TCRdb's copy keeps in-frame clones and lacks some. Of 25,000 to 30,000 clones detected, 70% to 80% appear once; the ten largest clones hold 15% to 20%. Sequences were derived from tumor tissue, sampled after neoadjuvant nivolumab, alone or with ipilimumab, at or shortly before surgery. The receptors stem from an adult with non-small cell lung cancer.

The V call is TRBV5-5, the J call TRBJ1-5, with 7 bases matching TRBD1. The CDR3 is made up of 15 amino acids. Germline V lookup: CDR1 SGHKS, CDR2 YYEKEE (reference sequence). V dropped 3 bases and J dropped 0; count of bases not matched to a gene: 3. Here the CDR3 DNA reads TGTGCCAGCAGCTGGGACAGTTATAGCAATCAGCCCCAGCATTTT. Encoded protein: CASSWDSYSNQPQHF.

To note about this clone: A junction boundary mismatches the germline segment, possibly from a read error. This chain links TRBV14 with TRBJ1-1; D may be TRBD1 (5 bases). Germline V gene lookup returns CDR1 SGHDN and CDR2 FVKESK. This CDR3 spans 14 amino acids. The CDR3 DNA follows: TGTGCCAGCAGCCAAATGGGGGGAGGCACTGAAGTTTTCTTT. This translates into CASSQMGGGTEVFF.

The chain is built from TRBV5-5 and TRBJ2-6; 16 nucleotides agree with TRBD2. The germline gives CDR1 SGHKS, CDR2 YYEKEE (reference sequence). This CDR3 is 18 amino acids long. The V gene end was trimmed by 4 bases and the J gene end by 0 bases; junction bases not matched to a gene: 1. The CDR3 sequence is CASSGTSGGASGANVLTF. The CDR3 bases are TGTGCCAGCAGCGGGACTAGCGGGGGGGCCTCTGGGGCCAACGTCCTGACTTTC.

The chain couples TRBV7-8 to TRBJ2-7; D is possibly TRBD2 (5 bases). The V gene lost 5 bases and the J gene lost 4 bases, with 12 bases spanning the gap. The CDR3 length is 13 residues. From germline, CDR1 is SGHVS and CDR2 FQNEAQ. The CDR3 DNA follows: TGTGCCAGCAGCCCAAGTAGCGTGTACGAGCAGTACTTC. Its translation is CASSPSSVYEQYF.

This chain uses TRBV5-5 with TRBJ2-2; D is uncertain. V was cut by 0 bases and J by 1 base, with 4 bases left in between. CDR1 and CDR2 from the germline V gene are SGHKS and YYEKEE (reference sequence). This CDR3 spans 14 amino acids. Written as DNA, the CDR3 is TGTGCCAGCAGCTTGGCTCTGAACACCGGGGAGCTGTTTTTT. Protein sequence: CASSLALNTGELFF.

The rearrangement uses TRBV10-1 and TRBJ2-3, with 8 bases matching TRBD2. The CDR3 covers 14 residues. With 4 bases clipped from V and 4 bases from J, the junction kept 4 bases outside the gene matches. Germline V gene lookup returns CDR1 WNHNN and CDR2 SYGVQD (reference sequence). Here the CDR3 reads CASSAGGAPDTQYF. CDR3 DNA sequence: TGCGCCAGCAGTGCCGGGGGGGCCCCAGATACGCAGTATTTT.

This clone occurred once. V is TRBV5-6 and J is TRBJ2-1; TRBD1 agrees at 8 bases. V shed 0 bases, J shed 4 bases, and the junction held 0 bases outside the gene matches. The CDR3 covers 14 residues. Per germline, CDR1 SGHDT and CDR2 YYEEEE. DNA of the CDR3: TGTGCCAGCAGCTTGGGACAGGGGTACAATGAGCAGTTCTTC. Amino acids: CASSLGQGYNEQFF.

This clone was counted a few times. The chain recombines TRBV2 with TRBJ1-4; TRBD1 agrees at 7 bases. V shed 11 bases, J shed 0 bases, and the junction held 9 bases outside the gene matches. Looked up from germline, CDR1 is SNHLY and CDR2 is FYNNEI. The CDR3 has 15 residues. The CDR3 sequence is CAGRDRSPTNEKLFF. The DNA for the CDR3 is TGTGCCGGGCGGGACAGATCTCCAACTAATGAAAAACTGTTTTTT.

The chain employs TRBV29-1 and TRBJ2-7, with TRBD1 matching 9 bases. The CDR3 has 15 amino acids. The germline V gene encodes CDR1 SQVTM and CDR2 ANQGSEA. J was trimmed by 2 bases and V by 7 bases; bases with no gene match: 12. This CDR3 reads CSARWVRQGAYEQYF. CDR3 sequence (DNA): TGCAGCGCCAGATGGGTCCGACAGGGGGCCTACGAGCAGTACTTC.

This clone was detected a few times. This chain uses TRBV4-1 with TRBJ2-7; 10 bases line up with TRBD2. V dropped 0 bases and J dropped 2; count of bases not matched to a gene: 1. The CDR3 totals 15 residues. Per the germline V gene, CDR1 is MGHRA and CDR2 is YSYEKL. The CDR3 is CASSQELAGPYEQYF. The CDR3 DNA is TGCGCCAGCAGCCAAGAACTAGCGGGGCCCTACGAGCAGTACTTC.

The chain couples TRBV19 to TRBJ1-5; D is unclear. Germline loops: CDR1 LNHDA, CDR2 SQIVND (reference sequence). Trimming pared 5 bases from V and 4 bases from J, leaving 15 bases between. This CDR3 has 15 residues. CDR3 nucleotides: TGTGCCAGTAGTCCGATGGACGGGGAGAATCAGCCCCAGCATTTT. This translates into CASSPMDGENQPQHF.

This sequence joins TRBV10-2 and TRBJ1-6; 9 bases fit TRBD1. The CDR3 totals 14 residues. CDR1 and CDR2 (germline): WSHSY, SAAADI. J gave up 6 bases and V 4 bases, and 1 base lay outside the gene matches. The CDR3 sequence: CASSGQGVNSPLHF. In DNA form, the CDR3 reads TGCGCCAGCAGTGGACAGGGGGTTAATTCACCCCTCCACTTT.

The chain carries TRBV7-2 and TRBJ1-1; D is unresolved. Trimming pared 6 bases from V and 6 bases from J, leaving 14 bases between. The CDR3 has 13 amino acids. CDR1 is SGHTA and CDR2 is FQGNSA in the germline V gene. The CDR3: CASRRESEAEAFF. The CDR3 bases are TGTGCCAGCAGGCGAGAGTCAGAGGCTGAAGCTTTCTTT.

This clone qualifies as medium-sized (0.01 to 0.1%). CDR3 nucleotide sequence: TGTGCCACCAGCGGTCAGAGAGGCTTGAACTATGGCTACACCTTC. Its translation: CATSGQRGLNYGYTF. The rearrangement joins TRBV15 to TRBJ1-2; D not resolved. This CDR3 region has 15 residues. Germline V gene sequence: CDR1 LNHNV, CDR2 YYDKDF (reference sequence). The V end lost 5 bases, the J end lost 2 bases, and 15 bases lay between the germline ends.

This clone was detected once. The chain recombines TRBV6-6 with TRBJ2-1; possible D gene TRBD2, 6 bases. CDR1 is MNHNY and CDR2 is SVGAGI in the germline V gene (reference sequence). Trimming took 7 bases from V and 8 from J, leaving 21 bases between them. The CDR3 covers 15 residues. The CDR3 spells CASKAGKTSFDEQFF. The CDR3 DNA follows: TGTGCCAGCAAAGCAGGAAAAACTAGCTTTGATGAGCAGTTCTTC.

In its sample, this clone was seen a few times. The chain recombines TRBV27 with TRBJ1-2, with a possible D match to TRBD1 (5 bases). The CDR3 covers 13 residues. Germline values: CDR1 MNHEY, CDR2 SMNVEV (reference sequence). Between the trimmed V and J ends, which lost 8 bases and 8 bases, there was a span of 18 bases. Here the CDR3 DNA reads TGTGCCAGCTCCCTCGTTCCCCAGGGAGGCTACACCTTC. Protein sequence: CASSLVPQGGYTF.

This chain connects TRBV5-6 to TRBJ1-5, with a tentative D call TRBD1 (5 bases). The V end lost 1 base, the J end lost 7 bases, and 12 bases lay between the germline ends. CDR1 is SGHDT and CDR2 is YYEEEE in the germline V gene. The CDR3 totals 14 residues. CDR3 sequence: CASSLWGGYQPQHF. The CDR3 coding sequence is TGTGCCAGCAGCTTGTGGGGGGGTTACCAGCCCCAGCATTTT.

This clone was seen a few times. The chain employs TRBV9 and TRBJ2-3, with D uncertain. This CDR3 comprises 15 residues. Trimming took 0 bases from V and 2 from J, leaving 10 bases between them. Per germline, CDR1 SGDLS and CDR2 YYNGEE. CDR3 amino acids: CASSVGPRFTDTQYF. Written as DNA, the CDR3 is TGTGCCAGCAGCGTAGGGCCTAGATTCACAGATACGCAGTATTTT.

The V call is TRBV6-1, the J call TRBJ1-5; D remains unclear. CDR3 length: 14 residues. The ends were cut back, 6 bases at V and 2 bases at J, with 11 bases in the middle. Germline V gene sequence: CDR1 MNHNS, CDR2 SASEGT. CDR3 coding DNA: TGTGCCAGCAGCTACCGCCCGGGCAATCAGCCCCAGCATTTT. It encodes CASSYRPGNQPQHF.

CDR3 bases: TGTGCCAGCAGCTTAGAACAGTACACTGAAGCTTTCTTT. Its protein product is CASSLEQYTEAFF. The gene calls are TRBV11-1 and TRBJ1-1; the D is unclear. The CDR3 is made up of 13 amino acids. The germline V and J ends were trimmed by 1 base and 3 bases, with 6 bases remaining between them. The germline V gene encodes CDR1 SGHAT and CDR2 FQDESV (reference sequence).

By frequency in the sample, this clone is medium-sized (0.01 to 0.1%). This chain uses TRBV14 with TRBJ2-1; 7 positions match TRBD1. The germline V gene has CDR1 SGHDN and CDR2 FVKESK. J lost 3 bases, V lost 4 bases, and 24 bases had no gene match. The CDR3 spans 21 residues. The CDR3 DNA follows: TGTGCCAGCAGCCGCCTGACAGGGACCATGTTTCAGACGAGGGGCTACAATGAGCAGTTCTTC. It yields the protein CASSRLTGTMFQTRGYNEQFF. The variable domain in full, with the rest retrieved from reference TRBV14 and TRBJ2-1, is EAGVTQFPSHSVIEKGQTVTLRCDPISGHDNLYWYRRVMGKEIKFLLHFVKESKQDESGMPNNRFLAERTGGTYSTLKVQPAELEDSGVYFCASSRLTGTMFQTRGYNEQFFGPGTRLTVL.

The rearrangement joins TRBV11-2 to TRBJ1-6, with a weak D call TRBD1 (5 bases). CDR1 is SGHAT, CDR2 FQNNGV, per germline. This CDR3 is built from 14 residues. V gave up 8 bases and J gave up 4 bases, with 12 bases separating them. The CDR3 nucleotides read TGTGCCAGCGGACCGGGACGGTATAATTCACCCCTCCACTTT. It specifies CASGPGRYNSPLHF.

The chain is built from TRBV7-9 and TRBJ1-2; D call uncertain. Germline V gives CDR1 SEHNR, CDR2 FQNEAQ (reference sequence). The CDR3 length is 13 residues. V was cut by 3 bases and J by 5 bases, with 10 bases left in between. CDR3 residues: CASSFGPAYGYTF. The CDR3 coding sequence is TGTGCCAGCAGCTTTGGTCCAGCTTATGGCTACACCTTC.

This clone was observed a handful of times. The rearrangement uses TRBV5-1 and TRBJ1-2; TRBD1 is a possible D gene (5 bases). The V end lost 4 bases, the J end lost 6 bases, and 10 bases lay between the germline ends. Per germline, CDR1 SGHRS and CDR2 YFSETQ. CDR3 length: 12 amino acids. CDR3 sequence reads: CASSPGRDGYTF. CDR3 nucleotide sequence: TGCGCCAGCAGCCCGGGACGAGATGGCTACACCTTC.

The chain recombines TRBV30 with TRBJ1-4, with 7 bases that match TRBD1. V lost 5 bases to trimming and J lost 6 bases; unmatched junction nucleotides: 12. Germline V gene data show CDR1 as GTSNPN and CDR2 as SVGIG (reference sequence). The CDR3 contains 15 residues. CDR3 residues: CAWAGEGAGHEKLFF. As DNA, the CDR3 is TGTGCCTGGGCCGGAGAGGGGGCAGGGCATGAAAAACTGTTTTTT.

CDR3 nucleotides: TGCGCCAGCAGCGAAACCTCCGGGACCGCTCGTCCATTCTTT. It encodes CASSETSGTARPFF. The chain is built from TRBV5-1 and TRBJ1-1; weak D call: TRBD1 (5 bases). The CDR3 extends over 14 amino acids. Between the trimmed V and J ends, which lost 4 bases and 14 bases, there was a span of 24 bases. Looked up from germline, CDR1 is SGHRS and CDR2 is YFSETQ.